This T cell receptor (beta chain) was recovered during a study of naive and memory T cell subsets. Study-wide results and caveats: Potentially, T cell activation and differentiation skew this RNA-based measurement.

The CDR3 is made up of 15 amino acids. V dropped 2 bases and J dropped 4 bases, with 18 bases sitting between them. Per the germline V gene, CDR1 is GTSNPN and CDR2 is SVGIG (reference sequence). RNA was extracted from 2 to 3 ml of whole blood of healthy adults. TCR cDNA received a 3' ligated oligonucleotide that carried a UMI. Cells were not sorted; total RNA input targeted 1 to 1000 ng. Blood and skin TCR RNA was reverse transcribed with alpha and beta constant primers. TCRdb used MiXCR to reprocess the 5' RACE reads, holding one entry per CDR3 protein. The table includes approximately 27,000 distinct CDR3 sequences, around 25% detected once. This clonotype was seen at least ten times. Its antigen is undetermined.

The chain couples TRBV30 to TRBJ2-7; the D gene is possibly TRBD2 (5 bases). The clonotype originates from a female donor in good health. CDR3 sequence: CAWSHPEDRGYEQYF. CDR3 bases: TGTGCCTGGAGTCATCCGGAGGATCGGGGTTACGAGCAGTACTTC.